This T cell receptor beta chain was profiled in a study of blood T cell repertoires in COVID-19. Study overall: Acute and convalescent COVID-19 specimens originated in the United States, Italy and Spain. PBMCs, B-cell-depleted T cells, or T cells were the source of the cDNA or gDNA that made up the material.

In germline, CDR1 is SGHDT, CDR2 YYEEEE. This CDR3 contains 15 residues. The J segment lost 4 bases and the V segment lost 3 bases, leaving 3 bases of the junction unmatched. In the original processing: Cell counts per sample came from amplifying reference gene primers. Using immunoSEQ multiplex PCR, the repertoire was profiled, and TCRdb retains in-frame clones only, with some absent. D and trimming come from the DNA, and the V and J calls and clone size come from that table. The table shows tens of thousands of clones, with more than 90% occurring only once. The clonotype was recovered from a man aged 55 to 70 with acute or convalescent COVID-19. The rearrangement uses TRBV5-6 and TRBJ1-6; the match to TRBD1 covers 8 bases. Sequencing was performed on peripheral blood. CDR3 DNA sequence: TGTGCCAGCAGCTACGGGACAGGTTATAATTCACCCCTCCACTTT. Protein sequence: CASSYGTGYNSPLHF.